This section outlines one T cell receptor (beta chain) sequence together with its context. The method was immunoSEQ multiplex PCR; TCRdb's version includes in-frame clones alone and lacks a portion of them. The table shows about 49,000 clones, with around 90% occurring only once. This CDR3 region has 15 residues. Germline trimming cut 0 bases from V and 2 bases from J; bases unmatched to any gene: 2. CDR1 SGDLS and CDR2 YYNGEE come from the germline V gene. This entry is derived from a study of T cell changes during pregnancy in multiple sclerosis. The specimen comprised peripheral blood, sampled after pregnancy. This clonotype was sampled from a female donor in good health, enrolled as a control in a pregnancy study. The chain is built from TRBV9 and TRBJ1-2; 9 nucleotides agree with TRBD1. The CDR3 reads CASSVEGQGNYGYTF. CDR3 DNA sequence: TGTGCCAGCAGCGTAGAAGGACAGGGGAACTATGGCTACACCTTC. Based on the CDR3 plus reference TRBV9 and TRBJ1-2, the full variable domain is DSGVTQTPKHLITATGQRVTLRCSPRSGDLSVYWYQQSLDQGLQFLIQYYNGEERAKGNILERFSAQQFPDLHSELNLSSLELGDSALYFCASSVEGQGNYGYTFGSGTRLTVV.